The clone carrying this T cell receptor beta chain appeared a single time. This sample was included in a study of blood T cell repertoires in COVID-19. Study-level information: Acute and convalescent COVID-19 specimens originated in the United States, Italy and Spain. T cells, B-cell-depleted T cells, or PBMCs supplied cDNA or gDNA.

The method was immunoSEQ multiplex PCR; TCRdb's version includes in-frame clones alone and lacks a portion of them. The table shows nearly 300,000 clones, with under 90% occurring only once. Each participant's cohort was designated according to participant-reported clinical history. The source is a woman in her forties or fifties who had been exposed to COVID-19. Sequencing used PBMCs or T cells enriched from blood (not recorded which).

This CDR3 is CASEQGGNEQFF. In nucleotides, the CDR3 is TGTGCCAGCGAACAGGGGGGTAATGAGCAGTTCTTC. V and J are TRBV2 and TRBJ2-1, with TRBD1 identical over 8 bases. With 8 bases clipped from V and 7 bases from J, the junction kept 4 bases outside the gene matches. This CDR3 comprises 12 residues. Germline CDR1 reads SNHLY; CDR2 reads FYNNEI.